These 13 T cell receptor beta chains were sequenced from one sample in a study of beta chain features in type 1 diabetes. Their cognate antigens are unknown. cDNA synthesis used the whole RNA isolate, giving expressed TCRB sequences. The protocol was immunoSEQ multiplex PCR, while the TCRdb copy is restricted to in-frame clones and leaves out a portion. The sample shows a few hundred thousand clones, over 10% of them seen only once. The study's findings and limits: People with Type 1 diabetes carried modestly yet significantly shorter TCRB CDR3s in all four CD4+ subsets.

Material: naive CD4+ T cells from blood. These receptor sequences come from a woman under 30 with type 1 diabetes.

This chain connects TRBV7-2 to TRBJ2-1; maybe TRBD1 (5 bases). The CDR3 is made up of 13 amino acids. V was shortened by 0 bases and J by 15 bases, with 15 bases between the two germline ends. Germline CDR1 SGHTA, CDR2 FQGNSA. The CDR3 sequence: CASSLAVGQGPFF. CDR3 in DNA: TGTGCCAGCAGCTTAGCGGTTGGCCAGGGTCCGTTCTTC.

This clone showed up just a few times. The chain couples TRBV5-4 to TRBJ2-5; 9 bases line up with TRBD2. Germline values: CDR1 SGHNT, CDR2 YYREEE (reference sequence). The CDR3 is 15 residues long. V lost 0 bases to trimming and J lost 5 bases; unmatched junction nucleotides: 5. The CDR3 here is CASSLAAGGRETQYF. Here the CDR3 DNA reads TGTGCCAGCAGCTTGGCTGCGGGGGGGCGGGAGACCCAGTACTTC.

This clone showed up just a few times. This chain links TRBV14 with TRBJ1-2; the D is unclear. Germline CDR1 and CDR2: SGHDN and FVKESK. This CDR3 is built from 14 residues. The V end lost 0 bases, the J end lost 5 bases, and 10 bases lay between the germline ends. CDR3 sequence (DNA): TGTGCCAGCAGCCAAGAACGGGTTGGGTATGGCTACACCTTC. Translation: CASSQERVGYGYTF.

The rearrangement links TRBV18 to TRBJ1-2; maybe TRBD1 (6 bases). The CDR3 consists of 15 residues. Germline CDR1 is KGHSH and CDR2 is LQKENI. Trimming removed 3 bases at V and 3 bases at J, with 14 bases between. As DNA, the CDR3 is TGTGCCAGCTCACCCCAAGGGCAGGGGCACTATGGCTACACCTTC. Its translation is CASSPQGQGHYGYTF.

This clone has just one count. V gene TRBV18 combines with J gene TRBJ2-7, with 9 bases matching TRBD1. The CDR3 runs to 16 residues. The V gene's germline CDR1 is KGHSH and CDR2 LQKENI. V lost 3 bases and J lost 2; bases outside the gene matches: 8. CDR3 amino acids: CASSPPTGTGPYEQYF. Here the CDR3 DNA reads TGTGCCAGCTCACCGCCAACCGGGACAGGGCCCTACGAGCAGTACTTC.

This clone has only a few counts. The genes are TRBV21-1 and TRBJ2-1; the D segment call TRBD2 is taken from the table without a DNA check. TRBV21-1 is designated a pseudogene. The CDR3 covers 15 residues. CDR3 DNA sequence: TGTGCCATCCGAGGGAGCGACACAAAGAGGAATGAGCAGTTCTTC. Protein: CAIRGSDTKRNEQFF.

This clone turned up a few times. Other DNA sequences from this sample encode an identical CDR3 as well. The rearrangement links TRBV27 to TRBJ2-2; a weak D match, TRBD2 (5 bases). The CDR3 is made up of 13 amino acids. CDR1 is MNHEY and CDR2 is SMNVEV in the germline V gene (reference sequence). The V gene lost 6 bases and the J gene lost 4 bases, with 9 bases spanning the gap. CDR3: CASSRGGTGELFF. Written as DNA, the CDR3 is TGTGCCAGCAGCCGGGGTGGCACCGGGGAGCTGTTTTTT.

To note about this clone: Other DNA sequences in the same sample also yield this CDR3. The V and J genes are TRBV6-5 and TRBJ2-1; 7 bases are a match to TRBD1. The CDR3 contains 12 residues. V dropped 6 bases and J dropped 9; count of bases not matched to a gene: 5. Germline-derived CDR1 and CDR2 are MNHEY and SVGAGI. The CDR3 nucleotides read TGTGCCAGCAGCCGAGACAGGGTTGAGCAGTTCTTC. Its protein is CASSRDRVEQFF.

CDR3 coding DNA: TGTGCCAGCAGCCAAGTTAGGGGACTAGCGGACAATGAGCAGTTCTTC. It encodes CASSQVRGLADNEQFF. The chain uses TRBV14 and TRBJ2-1, with 11 bases aligning to TRBD2. J gave up 5 bases and V 1 base, and 4 bases lay outside the gene matches. The CDR3 spans 16 residues. The germline CDR1 and CDR2 sequences are SGHDN and FVKESK. The whole variable domain, remainder taken from reference TRBV14 and TRBJ2-1, is EAGVTQFPSHSVIEKGQTVTLRCDPISGHDNLYWYRRVMGKEIKFLLHFVKESKQDESGMPNNRFLAERTGGTYSTLKVQPAELEDSGVYFCASSQVRGLADNEQFFGPGTRLTVL.

The chain couples TRBV5-4 to TRBJ1-3; TRBD1 matches 7 bases. CDR3 length: 16 amino acids. V lost 2 bases and J lost 1; bases outside the gene matches: 6. CDR1 and CDR2 from the germline V gene are SGHNT and YYREEE (reference sequence). Here the CDR3 reads CASSLETGRSGNTIYF. The CDR3 DNA sequence: TGTGCCAGCAGCTTAGAGACAGGGAGGTCTGGAAACACCATATATTTT.

The J gene is TRBJ2-7, the V gene TRBV15, with 14 nucleotides matching TRBD2. The CDR3 sequence is 20 residues long. In germline, CDR1 is LNHNV, CDR2 YYDKDF (reference sequence). V was clipped by 2 bases and J by 1 base; unmatched bases: 13. The CDR3 protein is CATSRRISGLAGALSYEQYF. The CDR3 DNA follows: TGTGCCACCAGCAGACGAATTTCGGGACTAGCGGGAGCATTATCCTACGAGCAGTACTTC.

V usage is TRBV9 and J usage is TRBJ2-3; TRBD1 matches at 8 bases. Per germline, CDR1 SGDLS and CDR2 YYNGEE. This CDR3 has 16 residues. Losses at the gene ends were 4 bases for V and 1 base for J; bases not matched to a gene: 8. CDR3 in amino acids: CASSKTGVAGTDTQYF. CDR3 DNA sequence: TGTGCCAGCAGCAAGACAGGGGTTGCTGGCACAGATACGCAGTATTTT.

J is TRBJ1-2 and V is TRBV7-2, with TRBD1 as a possible D gene (6 bases). The CDR3 loop spans 12 amino acids. Trimming left V 5 bases short and J 4 bases short, with 8 bases between. Germline loops: CDR1 SGHTA, CDR2 FQGNSA. CDR3 region: CASSAQGYGYTF. The CDR3 DNA follows: TGTGCCAGCAGCGCACAGGGCTATGGCTACACCTTC. The full variable domain, its missing parts supplied by reference TRBV7-2 and TRBJ1-2, is GAGVSQSPSNKVTEKGKDVELRCDPISGHTALYWYRQSLGQGLEFLIYFQGNSAPDKSGLPSDRFSAERTGGSVSTLTIQRTQQEDSAVYLCASSAQGYGYTFGSGTRLTVV.